This TCR beta chain emerged from a study of cytomegalovirus exposure and HLA in healthy donors. Study outcomes and limitations: Under in vitro conditions, a few CMV-associated chains were confirmed as specific for CMV antigens. Further analysis, carried out later, found HLA-associated TCR beta chains more clonally expanded than equally common other chains.

The germline CDR1 and CDR2 sequences are KGHSH and LQKENI. The CDR3 sequence is 16 residues long. The V gene end was trimmed by 3 bases and the J gene end by 5 bases; junction bases not matched to a gene: 4. PCR was performed using 60 Vbeta and 13 Jbeta primers. TCRdb's copy holds only in-frame clones and misses some; the assay was immunoSEQ multiplex PCR. The listing records 120,000 to 150,000 clones. On this clone: What it binds is unknown.

The chain recombines TRBV18 with TRBJ2-3, with 14 bases matching TRBD2. The source is a man between 35 and 55 years old in good health and CMV-seronegative. The sample comprised PBMCs. The CDR3 spells CASSPRLAGGRDTQYF. The CDR3 nucleotides are TGTGCCAGCTCACCCAGACTAGCGGGGGGGCGAGATACGCAGTATTTT.